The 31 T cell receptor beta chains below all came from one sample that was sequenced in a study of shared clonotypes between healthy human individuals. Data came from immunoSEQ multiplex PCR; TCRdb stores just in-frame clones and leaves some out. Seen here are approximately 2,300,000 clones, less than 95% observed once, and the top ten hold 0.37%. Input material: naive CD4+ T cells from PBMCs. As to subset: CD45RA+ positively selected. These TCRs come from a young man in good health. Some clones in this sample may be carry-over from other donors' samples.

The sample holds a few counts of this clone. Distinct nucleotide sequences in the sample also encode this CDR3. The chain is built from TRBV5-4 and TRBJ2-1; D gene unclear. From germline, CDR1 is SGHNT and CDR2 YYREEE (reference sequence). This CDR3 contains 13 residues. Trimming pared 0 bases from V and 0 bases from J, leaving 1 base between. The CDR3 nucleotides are TGTGCCAGCAGCTTGGACTCCTACAATGAGCAGTTCTTC. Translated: CASSLDSYNEQFF.

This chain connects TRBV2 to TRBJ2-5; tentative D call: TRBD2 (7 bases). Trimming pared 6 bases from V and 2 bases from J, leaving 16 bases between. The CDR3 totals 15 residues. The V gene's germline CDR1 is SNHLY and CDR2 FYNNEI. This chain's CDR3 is CASRGGRFLQETQYF. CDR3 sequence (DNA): TGTGCCAGCAGGGGGGGGCGGTTCTTACAAGAGACCCAGTACTTC. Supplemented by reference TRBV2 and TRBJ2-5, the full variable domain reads EPEVTQTPSHQVTQMGQEVILRCVPISNHLYFYWYRQILGQKVEFLVSFYNNEISEKSEIFDDQFSVERPDGSNFTLKIRSTKLEDSAMYFCASRGGRFLQETQYFGPGTRLLVL.

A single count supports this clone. The DNA for the CDR3 is TGCGCCAGCAGCGCGACTAGGGGGCCCTCCTACGAGCAGTACTTC. Amino acid sequence: CASSATRGPSYEQYF. The rearrangement joins TRBV5-1 to TRBJ2-7, with D tentatively TRBD1 (7 bases). CDR3 size: 15 residues. V lost 4 bases and J lost 0, with 14 bases in between. Germline V gene lookup returns CDR1 SGHRS and CDR2 YFSETQ.

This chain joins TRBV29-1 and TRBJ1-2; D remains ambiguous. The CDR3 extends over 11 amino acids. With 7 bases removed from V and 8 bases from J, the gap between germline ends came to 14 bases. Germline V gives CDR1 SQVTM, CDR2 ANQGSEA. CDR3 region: CSAGRGSGYTF. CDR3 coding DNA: TGCAGCGCTGGGAGAGGGAGCGGCTACACCTTC.

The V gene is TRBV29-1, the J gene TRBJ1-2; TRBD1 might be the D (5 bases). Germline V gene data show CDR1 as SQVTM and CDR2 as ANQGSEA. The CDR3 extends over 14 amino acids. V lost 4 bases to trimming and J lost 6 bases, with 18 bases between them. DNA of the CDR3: TGCAGCGTTGGGCAGCCCCTTAGGGGCGATGGCTACACCTTC. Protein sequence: CSVGQPLRGDGYTF.

As DNA, the CDR3 is TGTGCCAGCAGCTCGGCGGGACAGACAGGGGAGCTGTTTTTT. Its translation: CASSSAGQTGELFF. The genes are TRBV7-2 and TRBJ2-2; tentatively, D is TRBD1 (7 bases). The CDR3 sequence is 14 residues long. CDR1 is SGHTA, CDR2 FQGNSA, per germline. Trimming took off 4 bases at V and 8 bases at J, with 14 bases between the two ends. Based on the CDR3 plus reference TRBV7-2 and TRBJ2-2, the full variable domain is GAGVSQSPSNKVTEKGKDVELRCDPISGHTALYWYRQSLGQGLEFLIYFQGNSAPDKSGLPSDRFSAERTGGSVSTLTIQRTQQEDSAVYLCASSSAGQTGELFFGEGSRLTVL.

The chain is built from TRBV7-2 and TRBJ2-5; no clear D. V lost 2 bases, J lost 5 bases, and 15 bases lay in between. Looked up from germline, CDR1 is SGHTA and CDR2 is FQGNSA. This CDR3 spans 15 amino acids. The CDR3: CASSLQQGLGETQYF. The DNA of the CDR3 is TGTGCCAGCAGCTTACAGCAAGGCTTGGGGGAGACCCAGTACTTC.

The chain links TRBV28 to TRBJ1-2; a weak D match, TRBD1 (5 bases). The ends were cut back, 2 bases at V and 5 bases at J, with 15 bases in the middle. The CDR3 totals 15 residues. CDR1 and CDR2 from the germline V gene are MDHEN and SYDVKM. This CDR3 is CASSLVRLGPYGYTF. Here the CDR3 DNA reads TGTGCCAGCAGTTTAGTCCGGCTGGGGCCTTATGGCTACACCTTC.

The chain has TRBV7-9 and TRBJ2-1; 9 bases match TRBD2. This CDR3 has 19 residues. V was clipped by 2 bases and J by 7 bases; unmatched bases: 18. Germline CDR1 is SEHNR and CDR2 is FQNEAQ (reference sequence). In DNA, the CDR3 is TGTGCCAGCAGCTTAAGTGGCGGGAGGGCCGACGGGGGGCGGAATGAGCAGTTCTTC. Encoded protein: CASSLSGGRADGGRNEQFF. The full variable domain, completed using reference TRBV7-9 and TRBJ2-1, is DTGVSQNPRHKITKRGQNVTFRCDPISEHNRLYWYRQTLGQGPEFLTYFQNEAQLEKSRLLSDRFSAERPKGSFSTLEIQRTEQGDSAMYLCASSLSGGRADGGRNEQFFGPGTRLTVL.

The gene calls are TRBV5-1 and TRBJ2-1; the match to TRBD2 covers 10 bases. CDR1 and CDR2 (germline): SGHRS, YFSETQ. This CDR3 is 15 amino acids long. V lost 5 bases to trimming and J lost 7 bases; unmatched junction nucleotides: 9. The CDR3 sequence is CASRPTSGPQNEQFF. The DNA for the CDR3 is TGCGCCAGCAGACCGACTAGCGGGCCCCAAAATGAGCAGTTCTTC.

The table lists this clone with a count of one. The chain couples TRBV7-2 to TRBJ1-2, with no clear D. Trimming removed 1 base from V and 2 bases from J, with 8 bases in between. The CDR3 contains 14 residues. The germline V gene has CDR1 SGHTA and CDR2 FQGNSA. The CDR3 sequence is CASSLEQINYGYTF. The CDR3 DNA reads TGTGCCAGCAGCTTAGAACAGATCAACTATGGCTACACCTTC.

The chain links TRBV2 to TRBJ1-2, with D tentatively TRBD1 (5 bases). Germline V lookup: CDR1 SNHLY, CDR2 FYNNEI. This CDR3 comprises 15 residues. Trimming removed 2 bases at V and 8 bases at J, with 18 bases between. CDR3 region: CASSEYVGDLGGYTF. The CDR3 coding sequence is TGTGCCAGCAGTGAATACGTTGGGGACCTCGGGGGCTACACCTTC.

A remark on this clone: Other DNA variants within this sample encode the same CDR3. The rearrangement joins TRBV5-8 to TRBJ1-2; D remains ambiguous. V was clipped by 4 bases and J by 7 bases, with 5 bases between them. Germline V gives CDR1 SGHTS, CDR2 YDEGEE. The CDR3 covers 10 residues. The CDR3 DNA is TGTGCCAGCAGCAGCCCTGGCTACACCTTC. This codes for CASSSPGYTF.

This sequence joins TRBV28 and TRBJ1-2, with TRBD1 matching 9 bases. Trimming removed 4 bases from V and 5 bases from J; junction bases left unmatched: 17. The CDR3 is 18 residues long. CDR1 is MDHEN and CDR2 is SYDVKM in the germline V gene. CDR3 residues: CASSYPPPTGGISYGYTF. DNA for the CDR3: TGTGCCAGCAGTTATCCCCCGCCCACAGGGGGCATCTCATATGGCTACACCTTC.

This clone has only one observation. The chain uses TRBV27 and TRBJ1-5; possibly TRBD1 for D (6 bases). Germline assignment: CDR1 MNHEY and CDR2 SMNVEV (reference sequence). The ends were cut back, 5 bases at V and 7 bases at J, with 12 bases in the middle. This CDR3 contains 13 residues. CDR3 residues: CASSPQGPQPQHF. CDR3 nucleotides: TGTGCCAGCAGTCCACAGGGTCCCCAGCCCCAGCATTTT.

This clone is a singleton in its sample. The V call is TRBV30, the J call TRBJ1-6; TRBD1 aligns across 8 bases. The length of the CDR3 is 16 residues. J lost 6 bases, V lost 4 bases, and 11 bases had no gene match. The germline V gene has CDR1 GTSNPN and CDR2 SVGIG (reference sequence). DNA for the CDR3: TGTGCCTGGACCATCCCCCGACAGGGGAGTAATTCACCCCTCCACTTT. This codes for CAWTIPRQGSNSPLHF.

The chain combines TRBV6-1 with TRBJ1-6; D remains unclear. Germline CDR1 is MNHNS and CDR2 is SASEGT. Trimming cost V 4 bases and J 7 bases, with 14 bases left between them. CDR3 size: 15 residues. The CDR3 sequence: CASSGGRPVNSPLHF. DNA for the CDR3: TGTGCCAGCAGTGGTGGCAGGCCGGTGAATTCACCCCTCCACTTT.

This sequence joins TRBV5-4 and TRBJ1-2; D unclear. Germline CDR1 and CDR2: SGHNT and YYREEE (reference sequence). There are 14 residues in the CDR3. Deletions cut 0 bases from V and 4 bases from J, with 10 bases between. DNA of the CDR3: TGTGCCAGCAGCTTGGAGGCCTCCTCCTATGGCTACACCTTC. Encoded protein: CASSLEASSYGYTF.

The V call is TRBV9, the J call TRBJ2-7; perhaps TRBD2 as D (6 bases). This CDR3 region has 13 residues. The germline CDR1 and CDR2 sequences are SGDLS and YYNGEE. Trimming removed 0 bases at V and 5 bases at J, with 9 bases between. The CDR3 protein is CASSVDGGNEQYF. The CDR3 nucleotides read TGTGCCAGCAGCGTAGATGGAGGGAACGAGCAGTACTTC.

The DNA of the CDR3 is TGCGCCAGCAGCCCCCATGGGGGAACCTACGAGCAGTACTTC. Protein sequence: CASSPHGGTYEQYF. The rearrangement uses TRBV5-1 and TRBJ2-7, with D tentatively TRBD1 or TRBD2 (5 bases each). Germline V gene lookup returns CDR1 SGHRS and CDR2 YFSETQ. The CDR3 is 14 amino acids. Trimming pared 4 bases from V and 2 bases from J, leaving 13 bases between.

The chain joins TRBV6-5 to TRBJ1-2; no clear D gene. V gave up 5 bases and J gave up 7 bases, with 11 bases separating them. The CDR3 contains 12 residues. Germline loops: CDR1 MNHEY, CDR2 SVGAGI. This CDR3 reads CASSQRLGGYTF. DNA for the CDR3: TGTGCCAGCAGTCAGAGGCTAGGTGGCTACACCTTC.

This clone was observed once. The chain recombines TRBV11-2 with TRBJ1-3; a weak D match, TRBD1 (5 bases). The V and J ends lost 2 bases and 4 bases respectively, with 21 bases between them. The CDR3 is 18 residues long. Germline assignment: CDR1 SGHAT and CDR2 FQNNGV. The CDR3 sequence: CASSLRESSRAGGNTIYF. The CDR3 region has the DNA TGTGCCAGCAGCTTACGGGAATCGTCCAGGGCGGGCGGAAACACCATATATTTT.

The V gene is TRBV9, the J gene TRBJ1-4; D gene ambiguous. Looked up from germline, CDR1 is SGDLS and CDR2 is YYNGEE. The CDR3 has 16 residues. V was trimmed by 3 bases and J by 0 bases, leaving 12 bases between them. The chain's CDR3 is CASSGGVPATNEKLFF. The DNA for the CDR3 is TGTGCCAGCAGCGGCGGGGTCCCCGCAACTAATGAAAAACTGTTTTTT.

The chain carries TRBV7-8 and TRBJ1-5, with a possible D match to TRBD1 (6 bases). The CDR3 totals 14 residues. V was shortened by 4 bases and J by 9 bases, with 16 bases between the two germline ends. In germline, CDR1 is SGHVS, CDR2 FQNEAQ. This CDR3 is CASSYGQQGGPQHF. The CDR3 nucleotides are TGTGCCAGCAGCTACGGACAGCAGGGTGGGCCCCAGCATTTT. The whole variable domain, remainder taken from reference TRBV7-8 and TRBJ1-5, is GAGVSQSPRYKVAKRGQDVALRCDPISGHVSLFWYQQALGQGPEFLTYFQNEAQLDKSGLPSDRFFAERPEGSVSTLKIQRTQQEDSAVYLCASSYGQQGGPQHFGDGTRLSIL.

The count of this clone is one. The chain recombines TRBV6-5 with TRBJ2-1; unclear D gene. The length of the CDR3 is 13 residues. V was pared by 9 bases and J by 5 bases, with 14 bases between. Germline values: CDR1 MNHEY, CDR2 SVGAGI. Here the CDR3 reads CASRRTVNNEQFF. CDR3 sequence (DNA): TGTGCCAGTCGACGAACAGTAAACAATGAGCAGTTCTTC.

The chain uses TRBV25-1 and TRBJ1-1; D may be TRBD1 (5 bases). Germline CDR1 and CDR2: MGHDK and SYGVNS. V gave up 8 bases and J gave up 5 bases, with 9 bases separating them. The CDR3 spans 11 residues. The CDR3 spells CASQGRTEAFF. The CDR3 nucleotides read TGTGCCAGCCAGGGACGAACTGAAGCTTTCTTT.

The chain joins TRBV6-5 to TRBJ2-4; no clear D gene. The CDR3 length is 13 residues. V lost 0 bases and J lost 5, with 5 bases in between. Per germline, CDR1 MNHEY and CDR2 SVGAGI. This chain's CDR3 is CASSYSAENIQYF. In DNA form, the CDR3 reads TGTGCCAGCAGTTACTCGGCAGAAAACATTCAGTACTTC.

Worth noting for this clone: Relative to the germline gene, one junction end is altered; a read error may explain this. CDR3 amino acids: CASSPRGFPGTDTQYF. As DNA, the CDR3 is TGTGCCAGCAGCCCAAGGGGATTCCCGGGCACCGATACGCAGTATTTT. This chain connects TRBV9 to TRBJ2-3, with a tentative D call TRBD1 (5 bases). CDR1 and CDR2 from the germline V gene are SGDLS and YYNGEE. This CDR3 is 16 amino acids long.

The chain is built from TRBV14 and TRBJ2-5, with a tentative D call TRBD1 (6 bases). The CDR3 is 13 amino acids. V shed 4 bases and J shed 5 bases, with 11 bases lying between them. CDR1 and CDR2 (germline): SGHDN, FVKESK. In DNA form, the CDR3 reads TGTGCCAGCAGCCGGCAGGGGTGGGAGACCCAGTACTTC. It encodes CASSRQGWETQYF.

The CDR3 DNA is TGTGCCAGCAGCTTAGTTGGAGGGGGCGTCGCCGGAAACACCATATATTTT. Translating gives CASSLVGGGVAGNTIYF. The chain employs TRBV7-2 and TRBJ1-3; 7 bases map to TRBD1. The J segment lost 4 bases and the V segment lost 1 base, leaving 10 bases of the junction unmatched. The CDR3 is made up of 17 amino acids. Germline V lookup: CDR1 SGHTA, CDR2 FQGNSA. The full variable domain, rest sourced from reference TRBV7-2 and TRBJ1-3, is GAGVSQSPSNKVTEKGKDVELRCDPISGHTALYWYRQSLGQGLEFLIYFQGNSAPDKSGLPSDRFSAERTGGSVSTLTIQRTQQEDSAVYLCASSLVGGGVAGNTIYFGEGSWLTVV.

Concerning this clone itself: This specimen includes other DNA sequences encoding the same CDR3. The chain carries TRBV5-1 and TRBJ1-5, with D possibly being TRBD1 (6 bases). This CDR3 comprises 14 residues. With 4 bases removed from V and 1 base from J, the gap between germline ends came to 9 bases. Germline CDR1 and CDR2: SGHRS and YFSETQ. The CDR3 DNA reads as TGCGCCAGCAGCCCAGGACAGAGCAATCAGCCCCAGCATTTT. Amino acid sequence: CASSPGQSNQPQHF.